A selection of T cell receptor beta chains follows, all from one sample in a study of blood T cells in healthy people across ages. Each CDR3 protein gets one entry after TCRdb re-called the 5' RACE reads with MiXCR. The sample has 780,000 or so distinct CDR3 sequences, 25% seen once. These data were likewise used in another study, on T cells of mothers and their children.

Sequences were obtained from blood. These receptors all stem from a boy between 5 and 17 years old in good health. CDR3s include the opening cysteine and the closing phenylalanine or tryptophan. The order of the fields is clone size, V gene, J gene, D gene, CDR3 protein, CDR3 DNA. D genes are given only for firm matches. Clone size is given for some rows only: seen once, a few or many times, or a class if the clone is expanded.

>few|TRBV7-9|TRBJ1-4|TRBD1
CASSSALGTGSGKLFF
TGTGCCAGCAGCTCGGCCCTCGGGACAGGGTCAGGAAAACTGTTTTTT
>few|TRBV27|TRBJ2-3|NA
CASSYLRGGRTTQYF
TGTGCCAGCAGTTACCTCAGGGGGGGAAGAACGACGCAGTATTTT
>NA|TRBV12-3/TRBV12-4|TRBJ2-4|TRBD1
CASSQDRVGIRDIQHF
TGTGCCAGCAGTCAGGACAGGGTAGGAATAAGGGACATTCAGCACTTC
>few|TRBV29-1|TRBJ2-5|NA
CSVGQATPLETQYF
TGCAGCGTTGGACAGGCGACCCCCTTGGAGACCCAGTACTTC
>NA|TRBV28|TRBJ2-5|TRBD2
CASSFEAGGVETQYF
TGTGCCAGCAGTTTCGAAGCGGGAGGGGTGGAGACCCAGTACTTC
>many|TRBV7-6|TRBJ2-5|NA
CASSLGVGQETQYF
TGTGCCAGCAGCCTCGGGGTGGGCCAAGAGACCCAGTACTTC
>many|TRBV7-9|TRBJ2-1|NA
CASSLGGPNEQFF
TGTGCCAGCAGCTTAGGGGGGCCCAATGAGCAGTTCTTC
>few|TRBV7-9|TRBJ2-1|TRBD2
CASSLTSENEQFF
TGTGCCAGCAGCTTAACTAGCGAGAATGAGCAGTTCTTC
>NA|TRBV20-1|TRBJ2-3|TRBD2
CSARRSSGRADTQYF
TGCAGTGCTAGAAGGTCTAGCGGGAGAGCAGATACGCAGTATTTT
>NA|TRBV4-2|TRBJ2-3|TRBD2
CASSQVAGLAGGRGTDTQYF
TGTGCCAGCAGCCAAGTCGCAGGACTAGCGGGAGGTCGCGGCACAGATACGCAGTATTTT
>NA|TRBV24-1|TRBJ2-3|NA
CATSDEDSSTDTQYF
TGTGCCACCAGTGACGAGGACAGCAGCACAGATACGCAGTATTTT
>NA|TRBV18|TRBJ1-6|NA
CASSPQNDTRSKRLHF
TGTGCCAGCTCACCACAGAACGACACACGATCTAAGCGCCTCCACTTT
>few|TRBV14|TRBJ2-7|TRBD1
CASSQEKGTVTYEQYF
TGTGCCAGCAGCCAAGAAAAGGGGACAGTAACCTACGAGCAGTACTTC
>NA|TRBV5-4|TRBJ2-3|NA
CASSLGFTTAYSTDTQYF
TGTGCCAGCAGCTTGGGGTTTACTACCGCCTATAGCACAGATACGCAGTATTTT
>NA|TRBV7-3|TRBJ1-1|NA
CASSIGGDTEAFF
TGTGCCAGCAGCATTGGGGGTGACACTGAAGCTTTCTTT
>few|TRBV27|TRBJ2-1|TRBD2
CASSLMAGGLQFF
TGTGCCAGCAGTTTAATGGCGGGAGGACTCCAGTTCTTC
>many|TRBV20-1|TRBJ2-5|TRBD2
CSARVPGTSLTETQYF
TGCAGTGCTAGAGTCCCCGGGACTAGCTTAACAGAGACCCAGTACTTC